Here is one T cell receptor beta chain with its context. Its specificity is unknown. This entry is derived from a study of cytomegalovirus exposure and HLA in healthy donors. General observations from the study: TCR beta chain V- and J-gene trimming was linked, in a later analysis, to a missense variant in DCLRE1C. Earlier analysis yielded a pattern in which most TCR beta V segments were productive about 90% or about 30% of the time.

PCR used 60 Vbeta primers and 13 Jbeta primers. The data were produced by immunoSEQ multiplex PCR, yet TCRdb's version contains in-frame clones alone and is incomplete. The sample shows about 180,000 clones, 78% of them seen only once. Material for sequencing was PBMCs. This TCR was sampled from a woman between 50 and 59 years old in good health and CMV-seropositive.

CDR3 sequence: CASSLPGQGAYEQYF. CDR3 nucleotides: TGTGCCAGCAGCTTGCCGGGACAGGGGGCATACGAGCAGTACTTC. The J gene is TRBJ2-7, the V gene TRBV7-9; 12 bases are a match to TRBD1. J lost 4 bases, V lost 3 bases, and 4 bases had no gene match. Germline V gene data show CDR1 as SEHNR and CDR2 as FQNEAQ (reference sequence). CDR3 length: 15 residues.